Each of the 22 T cell receptor beta chains below was sequenced from the same sample in a study of blood T cell repertoires in COVID-19. The protocol was immunoSEQ multiplex PCR, while the TCRdb copy is restricted to in-frame clones and leaves out a portion. Found here are fewer than 500,000 clones, 86% of them singletons; the top ten hold almost 1.5%. Material: peripheral blood. The receptor source for this set is a woman between 25 and 40 years old with active or convalescent COVID-19.

The J gene is TRBJ1-1, the V gene TRBV6-5; no firm D call. Germline V lookup: CDR1 MNHEY, CDR2 SVGAGI. The CDR3 spans 13 residues. V was cut by 6 bases and J by 0 bases, with 8 bases left in between. The CDR3: CASSWLVNTEAFF. As DNA, the CDR3 is TGTGCCAGCAGCTGGCTAGTGAACACTGAAGCTTTCTTT.

Written as DNA, the CDR3 is TGTGCCAGCAGCTCGGTGAGGGACTATGGCTACACCTTC. It yields the protein CASSSVRDYGYTF. The genes are TRBV11-2 and TRBJ1-2; D is unclear. CDR1 is SGHAT, CDR2 FQNNGV, per germline. The V gene lost 4 bases and the J gene lost 3 bases, with 9 bases spanning the gap. CDR3 length: 13 amino acids.

The chain combines TRBV30 with TRBJ1-1; 7 bases match TRBD1. Germline lookup yields CDR1 GTSNPN and CDR2 SVGIG (reference sequence). V lost 0 bases to trimming and J lost 0 bases; unmatched junction nucleotides: 4. The CDR3 is made up of 15 amino acids. The CDR3 sequence is CAWSVMGQMNTEAFF. The CDR3, as DNA: TGTGCCTGGAGTGTTATGGGACAGATGAACACTGAAGCTTTCTTT.

The chain employs TRBV3-1 (or the pseudogene TRBV3-2) and TRBJ2-3; 7 bases match TRBD2. This CDR3 is 15 amino acids long. Germline CDR1 and CDR2: LGHDT and YNNKEL (reference sequence). With 0 bases clipped from V and 6 bases from J, the junction kept 6 bases outside the gene matches. CDR3 nucleotides: TGTGCCAGCAGCCAAGATCGCAATAGCGGGGATACGCAGTATTTT. Encoded protein: CASSQDRNSGDTQYF.

The rearrangement uses TRBV5-1 and TRBJ2-2; 8 nucleotides line up with TRBD1. Germline V lookup: CDR1 SGHRS, CDR2 YFSETQ. This CDR3 is 15 amino acids long. V shed 5 bases, J shed 7 bases, and the junction held 10 bases outside the gene matches. DNA of the CDR3: TGCGCCAGCAGACTCCCGGACAGGGATGTCGGGGAGCTGTTTTTT. It encodes CASRLPDRDVGELFF.

The chain combines TRBV19 with TRBJ2-2; 7 positions match TRBD1. The CDR3 runs to 15 residues. Germline assignment: CDR1 LNHDA and CDR2 SQIVND (reference sequence). With 4 bases clipped from V and 5 bases from J, the junction kept 7 bases outside the gene matches. The chain's CDR3 is CASSNPGGRTGELFF. For the CDR3, the DNA is TGTGCCAGTAGTAACCCAGGGGGACGGACCGGGGAGCTGTTTTTT.

The chain has TRBV30 and TRBJ1-2; 8 bases are a match to TRBD1. Germline V gene data show CDR1 as GTSNPN and CDR2 as SVGIG (reference sequence). The ends lost 6 bases at V and 3 bases at J; junction bases unmatched: 9. The CDR3 covers 14 residues. The CDR3 protein is CACTPGQAYYGYTF. CDR3 nucleotide sequence: TGTGCCTGCACACCGGGACAGGCGTACTATGGCTACACCTTC.

The rearrangement uses TRBV5-1 and TRBJ2-7; 7 bases are a match to TRBD1. The germline CDR1 and CDR2 sequences are SGHRS and YFSETQ. The CDR3 is made up of 15 amino acids. V dropped 0 bases and J dropped 6; count of bases not matched to a gene: 9. The CDR3 bases are TGCGCCAGCAGCTTGGTCACAGGGGATACTCTCGAGCAGTACTTC. This translates into CASSLVTGDTLEQYF.

The rearrangement joins TRBV10-3 to TRBJ2-7, with D possibly matching TRBD1 (5 bases). Looked up from germline, CDR1 is ENHRY and CDR2 is SYGVKD. Trimming removed 6 bases at V and 0 bases at J, with 6 bases between. The CDR3 loop spans 12 amino acids. In DNA, the CDR3 is TGTGCCATCAGGGACAACTCCTACGAGCAGTACTTC. Protein sequence: CAIRDNSYEQYF.

The chain combines TRBV16 with TRBJ1-1; D call uncertain. Trimming left V 3 bases short and J 6 bases short, with 17 bases between. CDR1 and CDR2 from the germline V gene are KGHSY and FQNENV. The CDR3 is 15 residues long. CDR3 sequence (DNA): TGTGCCAGCAGCCATATTACGGGGAAGAGCGCTGAAGCTTTCTTT. It encodes CASSHITGKSAEAFF.

This chain joins TRBV6-5 and TRBJ1-1, with D maybe TRBD1 (5 bases). The CDR3 is 15 amino acids. Germline V gene data show CDR1 as MNHEY and CDR2 as SVGAGI. The V end was cut by 6 bases, the J end by 5 bases, with 19 bases between. CDR3 DNA: TGTGCCAGCAGCGCCCCGGCAGGGAGGGAGACTGAAGCTTTCTTT. It codes for CASSAPAGRETEAFF.

The J gene is TRBJ2-2, the V gene TRBV6-5, with a weak D call TRBD1 (6 bases). The CDR3 is 13 amino acids. V shed 6 bases and J shed 2 bases, with 7 bases lying between them. Germline CDR1 MNHEY, CDR2 SVGAGI. This CDR3 reads CASRDRNTGELFF. The CDR3 DNA sequence: TGTGCCAGCAGGGACAGAAACACCGGGGAGCTGTTTTTT.

Only one count was recorded for this clone. The chain links TRBV5-4 to TRBJ2-2; D might be TRBD2 (5 bases). V lost 0 bases to trimming and J lost 7 bases, with 10 bases between them. This CDR3 is built from 14 residues. Germline CDR1 reads SGHNT; CDR2 reads YYREEE (reference sequence). The CDR3 bases are TGTGCCAGCAGCTTGGCCGAGGGCTACGGGGAGCTGTTTTTT. Its translation: CASSLAEGYGELFF.

This chain links TRBV3-1 (or the pseudogene TRBV3-2) with TRBJ2-2, with D perhaps matching TRBD1 (5 bases). V was shortened by 4 bases and J by 6 bases, with 12 bases between the two germline ends. The CDR3 consists of 14 residues. Germline V gene sequence: CDR1 LGHDT, CDR2 YNNKEL (reference sequence). Here the CDR3 DNA reads TGTGCCAGCAGCCGGCCCCCACAGGCCGGGGAGCTGTTTTTT. Translated, it gives CASSRPPQAGELFF.

The chain links TRBV6-1 to TRBJ1-1; D gene uncertain. V lost 2 bases to trimming and J lost 5 bases, with 9 bases between them. Germline CDR1 MNHNS, CDR2 SASEGT. The CDR3 sequence is 13 residues long. The DNA of the CDR3 is TGTGCCAGCAGTGAAACTTTACGGACTGAAGCTTTCTTT. It specifies CASSETLRTEAFF.

The chain carries TRBV30 and TRBJ2-3, with D possibly being TRBD2 (5 bases). The germline V gene encodes CDR1 GTSNPN and CDR2 SVGIG (reference sequence). There are 14 residues in the CDR3. V was shortened by 8 bases and J by 2 bases, with 17 bases between the two germline ends. CDR3 sequence (DNA): TGTGCCGTGGAAGGAACGGGGTACACAGATACGCAGTATTTT. Amino acids: CAVEGTGYTDTQYF.

J is TRBJ2-1 and V is TRBV30; TRBD2 aligns across 10 bases. With 0 bases clipped from V and 4 bases from J, the junction kept 3 bases outside the gene matches. This CDR3 spans 15 amino acids. CDR1 GTSNPN and CDR2 SVGIG come from the germline V gene (reference sequence). Here the CDR3 reads CAWSVILAGYNEQFF. The CDR3 coding sequence is TGTGCCTGGAGTGTAATACTAGCGGGATACAATGAGCAGTTCTTC.

The chain employs TRBV27 and TRBJ1-1; D call uncertain. Germline CDR1 reads MNHEY; CDR2 reads SMNVEV (reference sequence). The CDR3 length is 16 residues. The germline V and J ends were trimmed by 6 bases and 5 bases, with 22 bases remaining between them. CDR3: CASSPPAGKRGTEAFF. The CDR3, as DNA: TGTGCCAGCAGCCCCCCCGCAGGTAAAAGAGGGACTGAAGCTTTCTTT.

DNA of the CDR3: TGTGCCAGCAGTGAACTAGAAACTAGCGGGAGTTGGGAGACCCAGTACTTC. It is translated as CASSELETSGSWETQYF. J is TRBJ2-5 and V is TRBV6-1; 11 bases are a match to TRBD2. J was trimmed by 5 bases and V by 2 bases; bases with no gene match: 10. The CDR3 runs to 17 residues. Germline V gene lookup returns CDR1 MNHNS and CDR2 SASEGT.

The V gene is TRBV18, the J gene TRBJ2-7; D not certain. Looked up from germline, CDR1 is KGHSH and CDR2 is LQKENI. V dropped 3 bases and J dropped 6 bases, with 12 bases sitting between them. The CDR3 runs to 13 residues. In DNA form, the CDR3 reads TGTGCCAGCTCACCCCTCGGGTTCGGCGAGCAGTACTTC. Its translation: CASSPLGFGEQYF.

The chain joins TRBV4-2 to TRBJ2-3, with a tentative D call TRBD1 (7 bases). The CDR3 totals 16 residues. The V and J ends lost 1 base and 0 bases respectively, with 11 bases between them. Germline CDR1 and CDR2: LGHNA and YNFKEQ. In nucleotides, the CDR3 is TGTGCCAGCAGCCAAGCAGGGGGGCAAAGCACAGATACGCAGTATTTT. This sequence encodes CASSQAGGQSTDTQYF.

The rearrangement links TRBV9 to TRBJ2-7; 10 bases align to TRBD1. The CDR3 is made up of 15 amino acids. Trimming cost V 4 bases and J 2 bases; bases outside gene matches: 6. The germline V gene has CDR1 SGDLS and CDR2 YYNGEE. In nucleotides, the CDR3 is TGTGCCAGCAGCCCCCGACAGGGGGCTACCTACGAGCAGTACTTC. This encodes CASSPRQGATYEQYF.